What follows are 10 T cell receptor beta chains derived from one specimen sequenced in a study of cytomegalovirus exposure and HLA in healthy donors (dated by TCRdb to between 2016 and 2019). To prepare the library, the immunoSEQ multiplex PCR assay was applied. A mixture of 60 forward primers for TCR Vbeta segments and 13 reverse primers for TCR Jbeta segments was used in the multiplex PCR. Drawn from immuneACCESS, this table holds only the in-frame rearrangements with V and J called that TCRdb kept. Clones are partly lost; checked studies trace under half to an unresolved V gene and leave the rest unexplained. The sample includes 98,000 or so clones, with roughly 76% observed a single time. 7% to 9% of the sample goes to the ten largest clones. Material: PBMCs. These receptor sequences come from a human donor in good health.

This chain connects TRBV5-6 to TRBJ2-2; possibly TRBD1 for D (5 bases). Germline V CDR1 and CDR2: SGHDT, YYEEEE. The CDR3 extends over 14 amino acids. The V end was cut by 7 bases, the J end by 6 bases, with 16 bases between. In nucleotides, the CDR3 is TGTGCCAGCCTCGGACACCCCGCCTCCGGGGAGCTGTTTTTT. It is translated as CASLGHPASGELFF.

This clone was seen once. The J gene is TRBJ2-1, the V gene TRBV30; D gene ambiguous. The CDR3 has 12 residues. CDR1 and CDR2 from the germline V gene are GTSNPN and SVGIG (reference sequence). V was shortened by 5 bases and J by 9 bases, with 14 bases between the two germline ends. The CDR3 reads CAWGDSRGEQFF. Here the CDR3 DNA reads TGTGCCTGGGGTGACTCCCGCGGTGAGCAGTTCTTC.

The chain uses TRBV10-3 and TRBJ2-7; D might be TRBD1 (6 bases). CDR3 size: 12 residues. CDR1 is ENHRY, CDR2 SYGVKD, per germline. Trimming took off 8 bases at V and 4 bases at J, with 12 bases between the two ends. The CDR3, as DNA: TGTGCCATCGGAGACAGGCCTTACGAGCAGTACTTC. Its protein product is CAIGDRPYEQYF.

This clone occurred a few times. The chain recombines TRBV19 with TRBJ1-5; 12 bases are a match to TRBD1. The CDR3 sequence is 15 residues long. The V gene's germline CDR1 is LNHDA and CDR2 SQIVND (reference sequence). Trimming cost V 6 bases and J 6 bases; bases outside gene matches: 6. In nucleotides, the CDR3 is TGTGCCAGTAGGGGGACAGGGGGCTTAAGTCAGCCCCAGCATTTT. It is translated as CASRGTGGLSQPQHF. Full variable domain (rest looked up from reference TRBV19 and TRBJ1-5): DGGITQSPKYLFRKEGQNVTLSCEQNLNHDAMYWYRQDPGQGLRLIYYSQIVNDFQKGDIAEGYSVSREKKESFPLTVTSAQKNPTAFYLCASRGTGGLSQPQHFGDGTRLSIL.

The chain links TRBV19 to TRBJ2-3, with 13 nucleotides matching TRBD2. Germline V lookup: CDR1 LNHDA, CDR2 SQIVND (reference sequence). J was trimmed by 4 bases and V by 2 bases; bases with no gene match: 12. The CDR3 has 19 residues. The CDR3 loop is CASSINGLAGALWADTQYF. DNA of the CDR3: TGTGCCAGTAGTATAAATGGACTAGCGGGAGCTCTCTGGGCAGATACGCAGTATTTT.

CDR3 loop: CASSLPGLAGAGGELFF. The CDR3, as DNA: TGTGCCAGCAGCTTACCGGGACTAGCGGGAGCGGGCGGGGAGCTGTTTTTT. The chain uses TRBV7-9 and TRBJ2-2; TRBD2 matches at 14 bases. V lost 2 bases, J lost 7 bases, and 6 bases stayed unmatched. CDR1 SEHNR and CDR2 FQNEAQ come from the germline V gene (reference sequence). CDR3 length: 17 amino acids.

This rearrangement joins TRBV4-1 to TRBJ2-7; perhaps TRBD2 as D (5 bases). The germline V gene has CDR1 MGHRA and CDR2 YSYEKL. The CDR3 contains 17 residues. V dropped 1 base and J dropped 3 bases, with 19 bases sitting between them. The CDR3 region has the DNA TGCGCCAGCAGCCAAGGGCCGATAGAGGGAGCCCGCTACGAGCAGTACTTC. Translation: CASSQGPIEGARYEQYF.

This clone was seen a handful of times. Here the CDR3 reads CASSLAVGYGYTF. The CDR3 DNA follows: TGCGCCAGCAGCTTGGCCGTCGGCTATGGCTACACCTTC. V is TRBV5-1 and J is TRBJ1-2; D gene ambiguous. Trimming stripped 0 bases from V and 4 bases from J, with 7 bases between. In germline, CDR1 is SGHRS, CDR2 YFSETQ. The CDR3 has 13 residues.

In this sample, this clone turned up once. The rearrangement joins TRBV5-1 to TRBJ2-1, with 10 bases matching TRBD1. Trimming took 2 bases from V and 7 from J; bases not matched to a gene: 6. This CDR3 spans 15 amino acids. Looked up from germline, CDR1 is SGHRS and CDR2 is YFSETQ. The DNA of the CDR3 is TGCGCCAGCAGCTTTGACAGGGGGCTGGCGAATGAGCAGTTCTTC. Protein product: CASSFDRGLANEQFF.

The rearrangement uses TRBV19 and TRBJ1-5; D unresolved. Germline V gene data show CDR1 as LNHDA and CDR2 as SQIVND (reference sequence). The length of the CDR3 is 13 residues. The ends were cut back, 4 bases at V and 6 bases at J, with 10 bases in the middle. DNA of the CDR3: TGTGCCAGTAGTACCGAGGGTGTTCAGCCCCAGCATTTT. It codes for CASSTEGVQPQHF.